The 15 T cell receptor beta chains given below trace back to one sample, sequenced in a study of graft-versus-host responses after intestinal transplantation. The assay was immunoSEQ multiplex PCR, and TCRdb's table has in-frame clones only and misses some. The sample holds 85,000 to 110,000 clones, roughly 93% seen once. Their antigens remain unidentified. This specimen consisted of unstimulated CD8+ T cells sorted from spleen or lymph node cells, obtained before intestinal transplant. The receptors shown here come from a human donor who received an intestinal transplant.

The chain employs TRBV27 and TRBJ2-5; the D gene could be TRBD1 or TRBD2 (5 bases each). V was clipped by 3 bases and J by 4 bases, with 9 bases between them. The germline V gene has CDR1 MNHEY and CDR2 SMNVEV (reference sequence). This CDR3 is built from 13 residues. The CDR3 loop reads CASSFDGGETQYF. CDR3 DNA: TGTGCCAGCAGTTTTGATGGGGGAGAGACCCAGTACTTC.

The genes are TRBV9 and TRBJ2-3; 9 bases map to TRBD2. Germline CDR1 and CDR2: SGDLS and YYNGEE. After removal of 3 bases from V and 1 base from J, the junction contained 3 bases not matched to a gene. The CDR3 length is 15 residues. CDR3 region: CASSEIAGGTDTQYF. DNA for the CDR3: TGTGCCAGCAGCGAAATAGCGGGGGGCACAGATACGCAGTATTTT.

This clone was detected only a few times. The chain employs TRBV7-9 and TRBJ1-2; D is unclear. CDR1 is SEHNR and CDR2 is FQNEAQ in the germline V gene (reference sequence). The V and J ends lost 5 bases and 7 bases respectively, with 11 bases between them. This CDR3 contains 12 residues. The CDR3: CASSPVSGGYTF. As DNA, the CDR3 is TGTGCCAGCAGCCCCGTATCGGGTGGCTACACCTTC.

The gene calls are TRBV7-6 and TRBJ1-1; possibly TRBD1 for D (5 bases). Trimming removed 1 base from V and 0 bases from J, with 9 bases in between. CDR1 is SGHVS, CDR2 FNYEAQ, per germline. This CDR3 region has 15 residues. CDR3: CASSLETDLNTEAFF. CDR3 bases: TGTGCCAGCAGCTTAGAGACAGACCTGAACACTGAAGCTTTCTTT.

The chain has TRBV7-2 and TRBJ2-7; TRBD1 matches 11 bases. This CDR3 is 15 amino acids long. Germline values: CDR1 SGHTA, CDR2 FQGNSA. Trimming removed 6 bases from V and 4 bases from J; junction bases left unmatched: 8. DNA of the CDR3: TGTGCCAGCAGTTCTTGGACAGGGGGCTGGTACGAGCAGTACTTC. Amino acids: CASSSWTGGWYEQYF.

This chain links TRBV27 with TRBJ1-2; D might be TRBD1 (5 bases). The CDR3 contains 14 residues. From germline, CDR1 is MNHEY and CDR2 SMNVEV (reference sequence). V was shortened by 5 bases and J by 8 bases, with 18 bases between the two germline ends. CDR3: CASSPPGQGYGYTF. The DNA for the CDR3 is TGTGCCAGCAGTCCCCCCGGGCAGGGTTACGGCTACACCTTC.

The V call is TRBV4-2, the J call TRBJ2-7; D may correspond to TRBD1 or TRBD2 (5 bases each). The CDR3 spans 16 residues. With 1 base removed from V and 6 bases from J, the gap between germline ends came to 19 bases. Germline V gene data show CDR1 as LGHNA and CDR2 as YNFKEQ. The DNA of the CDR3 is TGTGCCAGCAGCCAAGCCGTTGGACTGGGGGAGATCGAGCAGTACTTC. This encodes CASSQAVGLGEIEQYF.

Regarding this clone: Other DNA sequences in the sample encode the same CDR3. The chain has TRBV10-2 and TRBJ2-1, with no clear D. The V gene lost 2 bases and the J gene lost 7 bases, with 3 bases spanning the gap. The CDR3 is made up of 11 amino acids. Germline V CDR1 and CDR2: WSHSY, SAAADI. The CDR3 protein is CASSEANEQFF. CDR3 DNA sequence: TGCGCCAGCAGTGAGGCAAATGAGCAGTTCTTC.

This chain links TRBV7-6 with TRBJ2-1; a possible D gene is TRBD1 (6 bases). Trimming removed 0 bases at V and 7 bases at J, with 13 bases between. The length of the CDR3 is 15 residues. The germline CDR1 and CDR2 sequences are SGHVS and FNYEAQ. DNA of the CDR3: TGTGCCAGCAGCTTAGCGGAGACAGGTCTGAATGAGCAGTTCTTC. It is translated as CASSLAETGLNEQFF. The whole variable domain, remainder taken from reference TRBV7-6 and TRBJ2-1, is GAGVSQSPRYKVTKRGQDVALRCDPISGHVSLYWYRQALGQGPEFLTYFNYEAQQDKSGLPNDRFSAERPEGSISTLTIQRTEQRDSAMYRCASSLAETGLNEQFFGPGTRLTVL.

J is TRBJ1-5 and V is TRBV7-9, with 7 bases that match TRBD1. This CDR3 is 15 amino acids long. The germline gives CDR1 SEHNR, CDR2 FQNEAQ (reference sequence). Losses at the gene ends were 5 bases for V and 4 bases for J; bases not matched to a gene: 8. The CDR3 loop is CASSPPEGANQPQHF. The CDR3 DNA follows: TGTGCCAGCAGCCCGCCCGAGGGGGCTAATCAGCCCCAGCATTTT.

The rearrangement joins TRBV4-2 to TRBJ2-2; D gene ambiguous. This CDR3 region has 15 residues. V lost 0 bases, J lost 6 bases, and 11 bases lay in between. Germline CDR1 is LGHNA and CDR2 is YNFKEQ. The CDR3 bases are TGTGCCAGCAGCCAAGACTCTTTAAACCCCGGGGAGCTGTTTTTT. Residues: CASSQDSLNPGELFF.

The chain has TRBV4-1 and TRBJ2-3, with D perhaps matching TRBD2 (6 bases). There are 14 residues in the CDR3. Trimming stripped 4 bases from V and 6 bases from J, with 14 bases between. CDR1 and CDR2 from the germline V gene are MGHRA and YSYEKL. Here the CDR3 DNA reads TGCGCCAGCAGCCTAGCCTCTAGCGCCGATACGCAGTATTTT. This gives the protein CASSLASSADTQYF.

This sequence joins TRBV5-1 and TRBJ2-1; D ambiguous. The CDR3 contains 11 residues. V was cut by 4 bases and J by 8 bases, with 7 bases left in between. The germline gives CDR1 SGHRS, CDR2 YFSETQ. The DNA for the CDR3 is TGCGCCAGCAGCGATAATTATGAGCAGTTCTTC. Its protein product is CASSDNYEQFF.

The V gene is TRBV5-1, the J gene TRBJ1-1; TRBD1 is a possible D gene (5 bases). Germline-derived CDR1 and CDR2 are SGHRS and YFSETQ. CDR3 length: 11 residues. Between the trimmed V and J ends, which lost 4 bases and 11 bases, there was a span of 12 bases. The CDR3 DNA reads TGCGCCAGCAGCCAAGGGGAGGGGGCTTTCTTT. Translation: CASSQGEGAFF.

DNA of the CDR3: TGCGCCAGCAGCCAAGATAACACCGAGCAGTACTTC. Its protein is CASSQDNTEQYF. This chain links TRBV4-1 with TRBJ2-7; D uncertain. Germline loops: CDR1 MGHRA, CDR2 YSYEKL. This CDR3 comprises 12 residues. Trimming cost V 0 bases and J 6 bases, with 6 bases left between them.